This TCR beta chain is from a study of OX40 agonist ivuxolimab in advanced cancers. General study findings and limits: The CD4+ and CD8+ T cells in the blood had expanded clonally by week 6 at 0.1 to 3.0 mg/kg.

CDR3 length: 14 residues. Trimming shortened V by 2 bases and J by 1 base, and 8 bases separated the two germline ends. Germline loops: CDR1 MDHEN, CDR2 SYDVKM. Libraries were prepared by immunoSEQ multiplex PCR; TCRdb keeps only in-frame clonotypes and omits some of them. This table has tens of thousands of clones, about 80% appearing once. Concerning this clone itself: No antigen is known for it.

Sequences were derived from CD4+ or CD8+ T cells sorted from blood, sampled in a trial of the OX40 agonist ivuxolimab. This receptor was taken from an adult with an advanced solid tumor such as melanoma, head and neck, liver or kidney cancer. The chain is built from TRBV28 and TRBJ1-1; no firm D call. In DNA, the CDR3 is TGTGCCAGCAGTTTAATACACCCGAACACTGAAGCTTTCTTT. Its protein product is CASSLIHPNTEAFF.